The clone carrying this TCR beta chain has a single count. Trimming took off 3 bases at V and 10 bases at J, with 10 bases between the two ends. This CDR3 region has 12 residues. CDR1 and CDR2 (germline): LNHDA, SQIVND (reference sequence). The data originate from a study of PD-L1 blockade in urothelial cancer. Across the whole study: Dosed intravenously at 1,200 mg every 3 weeks, atezolizumab was initiated by patients at some point between 2014 and 2016. Patients had undergone 0 to 3 prior chemotherapy regimens. Treatment start was followed by blood analysis at 3 weeks (second dose) and again at 6 weeks. Peripheral blood specimens exhibited a median yield of around 150,000 T cells.

Stated time point: pretreatment peripheral blood. Repertoires were generated with immunoSEQ multiplex PCR, while TCRdb's copy carries only in-frame clones and drops some. This repertoire shows around 100,000 clones, more than 75% found once; its top ten account for more than 1.5%. The source material was PBMCs, sampled around atezolizumab (anti-PD-L1) treatment. The source of this sequence is a man in his 60s with urothelial cancer. This chain connects TRBV19 to TRBJ1-5; D gene ambiguous. CDR3 protein: CASSMPGNPQHF. The CDR3 DNA follows: TGTGCCAGTAGTATGCCGGGGAACCCCCAGCATTTT.